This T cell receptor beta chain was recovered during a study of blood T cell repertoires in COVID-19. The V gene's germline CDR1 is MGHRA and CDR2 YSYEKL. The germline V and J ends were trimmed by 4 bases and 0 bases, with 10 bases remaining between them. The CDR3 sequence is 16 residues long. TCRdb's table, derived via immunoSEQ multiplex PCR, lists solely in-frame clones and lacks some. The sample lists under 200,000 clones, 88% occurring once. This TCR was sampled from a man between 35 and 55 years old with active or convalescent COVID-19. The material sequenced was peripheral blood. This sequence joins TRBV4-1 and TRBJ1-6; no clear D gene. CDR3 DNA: TGCGCCAGCAGCCCCAGCGGGAGCTCCTATAATTCACCCCTCCACTTT. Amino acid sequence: CASSPSGSSYNSPLHF.